The following is a T cell receptor (beta chain) sequence with its context. Its antigen is unidentified. Per-sample PBMC isolation yielded at least 6.5 million cells. This entry belongs to a study of blood T cells in healthy people across ages. Study overall: Capture via template switching afforded approximately one barcoded beta molecule per two T cells.

The second PCR ran roughly 6 to 11 cycles with a sample-barcoded 5' primer and J-beta primers. From the 5' RACE reads, TCRdb called clonotypes with MiXCR, one entry per CDR3 protein. The sample consists of approximately 780,000 distinct CDR3 sequences, roughly 24% of them appearing once. Regarding the study as a whole: TCR beta diversity per million T cells fell roughly linearly with age. Comparison with aged donors showed that long-lived donors had more naive CD4+ cells and higher diversity.

Trimming took off 6 bases at V and 2 bases at J, with 18 bases between the two ends. The CDR3 consists of 16 residues. These data were also filed under a second study, of T cells of mothers and their children.

The rearrangement uses TRBV12-3 or TRBV12-4 and TRBJ2-3; D remains ambiguous. This clonotype originated in a boy aged 5-17 years in good health. The sample comprised blood. The CDR3: CASRVRVGSFTDTQYF. In nucleotides, the CDR3 is TGTGCCAGCAGAGTTAGGGTGGGATCTTTCACAGATACGCAGTATTTT.